This TCR beta chain is from a study of long-term antiretroviral therapy in people with HIV (dated by TCRdb to 2021 to 2024). At the level of the whole study: The earliest samples were collected about a decade before the 2015 WHO recommendation for immediate ART, when ART was typically delayed until CD4 counts fell. This retrospective serial study examined whether starting ART and sustained HIV suppression were associated with changes in the composition and diversity of the TRB repertoire in peripheral blood. From some 33 adults with confirmed HIV infection, the cohort provided under 200 cryopreserved PBMC samples, gathered serially across a mean of approximately six years (range 1-12). Among the roughly 30 participants with HIV, approximately 10 were female. No cross-contamination during QIAcube processing was shown when test extractions of a monoclonal T-cell line were performed alongside some 33 polyclonal samples. Points the paper makes about the study in general: ART initiation was associated with a significant increase in TRB diversity, but diversity stayed significantly below transplant donor controls even after long-term ART. Owing to limited PBMC availability, only the TCR beta chain was sequenced, without alpha chain pairing. Inferences about post-ART repertoire changes are limited because no data were available on ART adherence, viral resistance or therapy changes. The samples span the years 2004 to 2017, and the ART regimens used at that time may not be as effective as current regimens. Expanded TRB clones identified before ART initiation dominated the repertoire across all time points, though the dominance fluctuated and decreased in many PLHIV after ART. Because pre-ART samples had limited cell numbers, unsorted PBMC were profiled rather than sorted CD4+ and CD8+ T cells. CDR3 length ranges in HIV repertoires were narrower than in controls, and network structure suggested an antigen-experienced repertoire with only a slight naive shift after ART.

Participants were included only if at least one PBMC sample before ART initiation and at least two post-ART samples were available. Every participant with HIV received treatment in the United States of America. Before DNA extraction, cryopreserved samples of roughly 0.9-10 million PBMC were thawed and then washed. At the time of the earliest PBMC sample for each participant with HIV, ages ranged from roughly 23 to 60 years. PBMC samples from each participant spanned 1-4 timepoints before ART initiation and 2-8 timepoints after ART initiation, with a median of 7 samples. Serial HIV viral load, CD4+ T-cell count, ART history and demographic data were obtained for every participant. A Qiagen kit on a QIAcube was used to extract genomic DNA from unsorted PBMC, with samples processed in batches of 12. The immunoSEQ hsTCRB v3.0 assay was used at survey level resolution to sequence the TRB variable region. The target sequencing depth for TRB was about 40,000-55,000 T-cell genomes per sample. An Illumina MiSeq with a v3 150-cycle kit was used to sequence the pooled TRB libraries. The original methods were these. Analysis of repertoires was carried out in R inside a reproducible Nextflow workflow spanning QC, data transformation and analysis. LymphoSeq2, an R package for exploring AIRR-Seq data, was used to implement custom analyses. A few samples that yielded fewer than 5000 total TRB sequences were excluded, so that 150 to 200 HIV repertoires were analyzed. Among the roughly 190 retained HIV repertoires, roughly 60 were collected before ART initiation and about 130 were collected after ART initiation. Repertoires were downsampled to 5000 TRB nucleotide sequences, and summary statistics were averaged over 100 downsampling iterations. TRB sequences were retained for analysis only if CDR3 regions of at least seven amino acids were present. Two measures captured diversity: a Shannon entropy-derived clonality score and the Gini coefficient. Repertoire networks linked the top 5000 CDR3 amino acid sequences whenever two sequences differed by an edit distance of one. Antigen specificity groups and MHC restriction were predicted for TRB CDR3 amino acid sequences with GLIPH2. To flag known associations with CMV, EBV, HIV or tissue antigens, CDR3 amino acid sequences were compared against VDJdb and McPAS-TCR. Pre-ART, post-ART and control groups were compared with Wilcoxon signed-rank tests and Holm-Bonferroni correction. This immuneACCESS table, as held by TCRdb, lists in-frame sequences with V and J called but not all clones. Of the missing ones, under half trace to an unresolved V gene in checked studies; the others have no known cause. V and J calls and clone size are as listed in that table; D and trimming were resolved from the DNA. Counted in this sample were under 30,000 clones; approximately 82% of them appeared once. The top ten clonotypes cover just over 5% of the sample.

This clone was observed a single time. Its antigen is still unknown. No much larger clonotype is one base removed from it; base qualities were not supplied. Taken from the germline V gene, the CDR1 and CDR2 loops are SGHRS and YFSETQ. Trimming costs V 4 bases and J 0 bases, and their ends lie 23 bases apart. Counted from cysteine to phenylalanine, this CDR3 has 19 amino acids. Here the CDR3 DNA is all that survives: 57 bases in frame from base 1. This material consisted of unsorted PBMCs, taken 3 years after starting antiretroviral therapy. The chain is encoded by TRBV5-1 joined to TRBJ1-3; TRBD1 is a possible D gene, resting on 5 matching bases. The TCR comes from a man aged 18-30 years with HIV. CDR3 protein: CASSPLPGPDSVSGNTIYF. The DNA reads as follows: TGCGCCAGCAGCCCCTTGCCGGGACCGGATTCCGTCTCTGGAAACACCATATATTTT.